The 28 T cell receptor beta chains below all came from one sample that was sequenced in a study of blood T cell repertoires in COVID-19. Clones were sequenced by immunoSEQ multiplex PCR, and TCRdb holds only the in-frame ones, with some missing. The table lists 300,000 to 450,000 clones, more than 80% of them singletons. Sequenced material: peripheral blood. The source is a woman in her thirties with COVID-19, enrolled during active disease.

The chain joins TRBV24-1 to TRBJ2-2, with a weak D call TRBD1 (7 bases). V lost 1 base and J lost 2, with 16 bases in between. CDR1 and CDR2 from the germline V gene are KGHDR and SFDVKD. CDR3 length equals 18 residues. CDR3 nucleotide sequence: TGTGCCACCAGTGATTTAAGCAGGGGGGATGCCAACACCGGGGAGCTGTTTTTT. Translation gives CATSDLSRGDANTGELFF.

The gene calls are TRBV4-3 and TRBJ2-3, with D uncertain. Trimming pared 0 bases from V and 2 bases from J, leaving 12 bases between. Germline assignment: CDR1 LGHNA and CDR2 YSLEER. The CDR3 is 16 residues long. The CDR3, as DNA: TGCGCCAGCAGCCAAGATGGGTCAGGTCCCACAGATACGCAGTATTTT. Its protein product is CASSQDGSGPTDTQYF.

The J gene is TRBJ1-2, the V gene TRBV5-6; D unclear. The ends were cut back, 4 bases at V and 5 bases at J, with 18 bases in the middle. In germline, CDR1 is SGHDT, CDR2 YYEEEE. The CDR3 spans 15 residues. The CDR3 coding sequence is TGTGCCAGCAGCCCAACGACCGAAGGCGGGTATGGCTACACCTTC. Its protein product is CASSPTTEGGYGYTF. The whole variable domain, remainder taken from reference TRBV5-6 and TRBJ1-2, is DAGVTQSPTHLIKTRGQQVTLRCSPKSGHDTVSWYQQALGQGPQFIFQYYEEEERQRGNFPDRFSGHQFPNYSSELNVNALLLGDSALYLCASSPTTEGGYGYTFGSGTRLTVV.

The chain has TRBV19 and TRBJ1-6; 9 bases match TRBD1. The CDR3 is made up of 14 amino acids. Germline V gives CDR1 LNHDA, CDR2 SQIVND (reference sequence). V was pared by 6 bases and J by 14 bases, with 11 bases of the junction left unmatched. The DNA of the CDR3 is TGTGCCAGTAGCGCAGGACAGGGGCGATATACCCTCCACTTT. Translating gives CASSAGQGRYTLHF.

The CDR3 spells CASSRGPGELFF. The CDR3 DNA reads TGTGCCAGCAGCAGGGGGCCCGGGGAGCTGTTTTTT. J is TRBJ2-2 and V is TRBV6-2 or TRBV6-3, with TRBD1 identical over 8 bases. This CDR3 is built from 12 residues. V lost 6 bases, J lost 6 bases, and 0 bases stayed unmatched. Germline V lookup: CDR1 MNHEY, CDR2 SVGEGT.

This chain links TRBV5-1 with TRBJ1-3; D is possibly TRBD1 (6 bases). V lost 1 base and J 0 bases, leaving 11 bases between the germline ends. Germline CDR1 is SGHRS and CDR2 is YFSETQ. The CDR3 spans 16 residues. The CDR3 DNA sequence: TGCGCCAGCAGCTTGACAGGGCCAGACTCTGGAAACACCATATATTTT. As protein: CASSLTGPDSGNTIYF. Combining the CDR3 with reference TRBV5-1 and TRBJ1-3 gives the whole variable domain KAGVTQTPRYLIKTRGQQVTLSCSPISGHRSVSWYQQTPGQGLQFLFEYFSETQRNKGNFPGRFSGRQFSNSRSEMNVSTLELGDSALYLCASSLTGPDSGNTIYFGEGSWLTVV.

This chain uses TRBV18 with TRBJ1-5; 10 nucleotides line up with TRBD1. The CDR3 has 15 amino acids. J gave up 0 bases and V 5 bases, and 1 base lay outside the gene matches. Germline V gene sequence: CDR1 KGHSH, CDR2 LQKENI. The CDR3 nucleotides read TGTGCCAGCTCAGGACAGGGGGATAGCAATCAGCCCCAGCATTTT. Residues: CASSGQGDSNQPQHF.

The rearrangement links TRBV19 to TRBJ2-5, with TRBD1 matching over 7 bases. The CDR3 covers 15 residues. Trimming cost V 5 bases and J 1 base; bases outside gene matches: 7. Germline CDR1 is LNHDA and CDR2 is SQIVND (reference sequence). This CDR3 is CASSPRGQSQETQYF. In DNA form, the CDR3 reads TGTGCCAGTAGTCCCAGGGGACAGAGCCAAGAGACCCAGTACTTC.

The rearrangement links TRBV9 to TRBJ1-2; maybe TRBD1 (5 bases). Trimming pared 4 bases from V and 3 bases from J, leaving 13 bases between. This CDR3 has 14 amino acids. Germline V CDR1 and CDR2: SGDLS, YYNGEE. CDR3 nucleotides: TGTGCCAGCAGCCCTCACAGGCAAGACTATGGCTACACCTTC. Protein product: CASSPHRQDYGYTF.

For the CDR3, the DNA is TGCGCCAGCAGGGAGACAGGGTCTTTAATGAACACTGAAGCTTTCTTT. This translates into CASRETGSLMNTEAFF. The chain recombines TRBV4-3 with TRBJ1-1, with 7 bases aligning to TRBD1. Germline V gives CDR1 LGHNA, CDR2 YSLEER. CDR3 length: 16 amino acids. V shed 6 bases, J shed 0 bases, and the junction held 10 bases outside the gene matches.

The V gene is TRBV5-1, the J gene TRBJ2-2; 9 bases map to TRBD2. J gave up 7 bases and V 0 bases, and 10 bases lay outside the gene matches. Germline-derived CDR1 and CDR2 are SGHRS and YFSETQ. The CDR3 is 17 amino acids. CDR3: CASSLEREALFGGELFF. CDR3 nucleotides: TGCGCCAGCAGCTTGGAGCGGGAGGCCCTATTCGGCGGGGAGCTGTTTTTT. Full variable domain (rest looked up from reference TRBV5-1 and TRBJ2-2): KAGVTQTPRYLIKTRGQQVTLSCSPISGHRSVSWYQQTPGQGLQFLFEYFSETQRNKGNFPGRFSGRQFSNSRSEMNVSTLELGDSALYLCASSLEREALFGGELFFGEGSRLTVL.

The chain couples TRBV6-5 to TRBJ2-4, with D tentatively TRBD1 (6 bases). Looked up from germline, CDR1 is MNHEY and CDR2 is SVGAGI. Trimming pared 5 bases from V and 8 bases from J, leaving 13 bases between. The CDR3 contains 13 residues. CDR3 DNA: TGTGCCAGCAGTACGGTGGGGGCGGACATTCAGTACTTC. Translated: CASSTVGADIQYF.

The CDR3 bases are TGTGCCAGCAGCTTGAAGCGGGAGTTCAAGGATGAGCAGTTCTTC. Translated: CASSLKREFKDEQFF. J is TRBJ2-1 and V is TRBV5-8, with TRBD2 matching over 8 bases. The V and J ends lost 1 base and 8 bases, in that order; junction bases with no gene match: 8. CDR1 and CDR2 (germline): SGHTS, YDEGEE. The CDR3 is made up of 15 amino acids.

The gene calls are TRBV4-1 and TRBJ2-7; 7 nucleotides agree with TRBD1. The J segment lost 3 bases and the V segment lost 5 bases, leaving 7 bases of the junction unmatched. The CDR3 covers 14 residues. CDR1 MGHRA and CDR2 YSYEKL come from the germline V gene. The CDR3 sequence is CASSIRTGRYEQYF. Here the CDR3 DNA reads TGCGCCAGCAGCATCCGGACAGGCCGCTACGAGCAGTACTTC.

V usage is TRBV28 and J usage is TRBJ2-3; D uncertain. The CDR3 length is 15 residues. Trimming removed 3 bases from V and 6 bases from J, with 16 bases in between. From germline, CDR1 is MDHEN and CDR2 SYDVKM. The CDR3 DNA follows: TGTGCCAGCAGTTTGCGGCGAATAGAAGTCGATACGCAGTATTTT. Translation: CASSLRRIEVDTQYF.

The V and J genes are TRBV3-1 (or the pseudogene TRBV3-2) and TRBJ2-3; D is perhaps TRBD2 (6 bases). Trimming left V 0 bases short and J 1 base short, with 23 bases between. Germline V gene lookup returns CDR1 LGHDT and CDR2 YNNKEL (reference sequence). This CDR3 contains 20 residues. In DNA form, the CDR3 reads TGTGCCAGCAGCCAAGAGGAAGGAATGGCACCGGGACTCCGCACAGATACGCAGTATTTT. Protein: CASSQEEGMAPGLRTDTQYF.

This chain uses TRBV19 with TRBJ1-2; possible D gene TRBD1, 5 bases. The CDR3 is made up of 13 amino acids. CDR1 LNHDA and CDR2 SQIVND come from the germline V gene (reference sequence). V was trimmed by 3 bases and J by 2 bases, leaving 7 bases between them. The DNA of the CDR3 is TGTGCCAGTAGTATGGGACTAAACTATGGCTACACCTTC. As protein: CASSMGLNYGYTF.

The chain recombines TRBV5-1 with TRBJ2-7, with D possibly being TRBD2 (6 bases). The CDR3 sequence is 12 residues long. The germline V and J ends were trimmed by 3 bases and 7 bases, with 11 bases remaining between them. Germline CDR1 is SGHRS and CDR2 is YFSETQ. CDR3 in DNA: TGCGCCAGCAGCTGGGGAGGTGGTGAGCAGTACGTC. It specifies CASSWGGGEQYV.

The chain employs TRBV13 and TRBJ2-1; 13 nucleotides line up with TRBD2. CDR3 length equals 17 residues. V shed 5 bases, J shed 9 bases, and the junction held 13 bases outside the gene matches. The germline gives CDR1 PRHDT, CDR2 FYEKMQ (reference sequence). CDR3 coding DNA: TGTGCCAGCAGCCCTCGGACTAGCGGGAGATTTGGGGCTGAGCAGTTCTTC. Its protein product is CASSPRTSGRFGAEQFF.

The rearrangement uses TRBV7-6 and TRBJ2-1; TRBD2 is a possible D gene (5 bases). The length of the CDR3 is 16 residues. Germline V gene lookup returns CDR1 SGHVS and CDR2 FNYEAQ. The germline V and J ends were trimmed by 2 bases and 5 bases, with 16 bases remaining between them. CDR3 protein: CASSLSPAVYNNEQFF. For the CDR3, the DNA is TGTGCCAGCAGCTTAAGTCCAGCGGTCTATAACAATGAGCAGTTCTTC.

The rearrangement joins TRBV10-3 to TRBJ1-5; 7 positions match TRBD1. Germline CDR1 is ENHRY and CDR2 is SYGVKD. This CDR3 region has 15 residues. Unmatched junction bases numbered 4, after V lost 4 bases and J lost 1 base. The CDR3 is CAISGTGESNQPQHF. CDR3 sequence (DNA): TGTGCCATCAGTGGAACAGGGGAAAGCAATCAGCCCCAGCATTTT.

This clone has a single count. In nucleotides, the CDR3 is TGTGCCAGCAGTTTCCCAGGGTCTGAAGCTTTCTTT. It yields the protein CASSFPGSEAFF. The gene calls are TRBV27 and TRBJ1-1; D might be TRBD1 (5 bases). The CDR3 totals 12 residues. Trimming took off 3 bases at V and 6 bases at J, with 8 bases between the two ends. CDR1 MNHEY and CDR2 SMNVEV come from the germline V gene (reference sequence).

The chain couples TRBV18 to TRBJ1-1, with 9 bases aligning to TRBD1. Germline V lookup: CDR1 KGHSH, CDR2 LQKENI. V lost 5 bases and J lost 4; bases outside the gene matches: 20. The CDR3 runs 19 residues. The CDR3: CASSSSPLGTGLEVTEAFF. CDR3 DNA sequence: TGTGCCAGCTCATCCTCACCCTTGGGGACAGGGTTGGAGGTCACTGAAGCTTTCTTT. The full variable domain, its missing parts supplied by reference TRBV18 and TRBJ1-1, is NAGVMQNPRHLVRRRGQEARLRCSPMKGHSHVYWYRQLPEEGLKFMVYLQKENIIDESGMPKERFSAEFPKEGPSILRIQQVVRGDSAAYFCASSSSPLGTGLEVTEAFFGQGTRLTVV.

This chain connects TRBV5-4 to TRBJ1-1; no definite D call. V was cut by 4 bases and J by 4 bases, with 5 bases left in between. The CDR3 runs 11 residues. Per germline, CDR1 SGHNT and CDR2 YYREEE (reference sequence). CDR3 loop: CASSLGTEAFF. Here the CDR3 DNA reads TGTGCCAGCAGCCTAGGCACTGAAGCTTTCTTT.

This rearrangement joins TRBV3-1 (or the pseudogene TRBV3-2) to TRBJ2-7; 14 nucleotides agree with TRBD2. The germline CDR1 and CDR2 sequences are LGHDT and YNNKEL (reference sequence). V lost 0 bases, J lost 3 bases, and 16 bases stayed unmatched. The CDR3 sequence is 21 residues long. Here the CDR3 reads CASSQDWSTGTSGSLRYEQYV. The DNA of the CDR3 is TGTGCCAGCAGCCAAGATTGGTCAACCGGGACTAGCGGGAGTTTGCGCTACGAGCAGTACGTC.

This chain connects TRBV6-5 to TRBJ2-7, with TRBD1 matching 7 bases. Per the germline V gene, CDR1 is MNHEY and CDR2 is SVGAGI. The V gene end was trimmed by 7 bases and the J gene end by 6 bases; junction bases not matched to a gene: 12. The CDR3 is made up of 14 amino acids. CDR3 DNA sequence: TGTGCCAGCACCCAGGCCCGACAGGGTAGCGAGCAGTACGTC. It translates to CASTQARQGSEQYV.

The V call is TRBV11-3, the J call TRBJ2-4; 14 bases align to TRBD2. V dropped 4 bases and J dropped 9; count of bases not matched to a gene: 5. CDR3 length equals 15 residues. CDR1 and CDR2 from the germline V gene are SGHNT and YENEEA. CDR3 loop: CASSSGTSGSSIQYF. The CDR3, as DNA: TGTGCCAGCAGCTCAGGGACTAGCGGGAGTTCCATTCAGTACTTC.

Regarding this clone: The junction departs from the called germline gene at one end, perhaps through a read error. The chain uses TRBV7-7 and TRBJ2-1; 11 bases fit TRBD2. The CDR3 covers 17 residues. Germline-derived CDR1 and CDR2 are SSHAT and FNYEAQ (reference sequence). The CDR3 nucleotides read TGTGCTAGCAGCTTCTCACTCTTAGCGGGGGGGAACAATGAGCAGTTCTTC. As protein: CASSFSLLAGGNNEQFF.